Following are 22 T cell receptor beta chains from one sample sequenced in a study of tissue T cells after allogeneic stem cell transplantation. Time point indicated: mouse harvest day 7 after allogeneic transplant. Tail vein injection delivered 10^7 T-cell-depleted bone marrow cells and 10^6 splenic CD5+ T cells. TCRdb's copy holds only in-frame clones and misses some; the assay was immunoSEQ multiplex PCR. Among about 7,500 clones, over 40% were seen once, and the ten largest hold about 6.7%. Sequencing was done on a sample of gut tissue. These receptors were taken from a female BALB/c mouse given C57BL/6 T cells with graft-versus-host disease after an allogeneic hematopoietic cell transplant.

In the case of this clone: Gene names and germline refer to mouse. From the germline J gene comes the end of the CDR3, since the read stops 1 residue before it. The V and J genes are TRBV26 and TRBJ2-2; 7 bases map to TRBD2. J lost 0 bases, V lost 0 bases, and 4 bases had no gene match. CDR3 length equals 17 residues. The germline CDR1 and CDR2 sequences are KGHPV and FQNQEV (reference sequence). The covered CDR3 bases are TGTGCCAGCAGTCTGTCCTGGGGGAGGGCAAACACCGGGCAGCTCTAC. It yields the protein CASSLSWGRANTGQLY. The entire CDR3 is CASSLSWGRANTGQLYF.

A word on this clone: Gene names follow the mouse nomenclature. Sequencing ends 1 residue short of the CDR3 end; the germline J gene provides the rest. This chain uses TRBV5 with TRBJ1-3; D gene ambiguous. Trimming cost V 1 base and J 0 bases, with 7 bases left between them. Per the germline V gene, CDR1 is LGHNA and CDR2 is YNLKQL (reference sequence). This CDR3 has 15 amino acids. CDR3 protein: CASSQVPDSGNTLYF. Incomplete CDR3 DNA: TGTGCCAGCAGCCAAGTTCCAGATTCTGGAAATACGCTCTAT.

About this clone itself: The listed genes are named as in mouse. The read terminates 1 residue ahead of where the CDR3 ends, so the germline J gene completes it. The rearrangement links TRBV31 to TRBJ2-4, with a weak D call TRBD2 (6 bases). Trimming pared 0 bases from V and 0 bases from J, leaving 7 bases between. Per germline, CDR1 GKSSPN and CDR2 SITVG. This CDR3 has 14 amino acids. The part of the CDR3 DNA that was read is TGTGCCTGGAGTCTAGGGACTAGTCAAAACACCTTGTAC. It translates to CAWSLGTSQNTLY. The CDR3 in full is CAWSLGTSQNTLYF.

In regard to this clone: Germline and genes here are mouse. The read gets to within 1 residue of the CDR3 end, and the germline J gene fills in the rest. The V gene is TRBV13-1, the J gene TRBJ2-1; 8 bases fit TRBD2. The CDR3 runs 13 residues. The V segment lost 6 bases and the J segment 3 bases; nucleotides outside the gene matches: 2. Germline values: CDR1 NSHNY, CDR2 SYGAGN. The covered CDR3 bases are TGTGCCAGCAAACTGGGGGCCTATGCTGAGCAGTTC. It yields the protein CASKLGAYAEQF. The entire CDR3 reads CASKLGAYAEQFF.

As regards this clone: Gene names refer to mouse genes. Coverage ceases 1 residue before the CDR3 finishes, and the germline J gene fills in the end. This chain connects TRBV26 to TRBJ2-5; D might be TRBD1 (5 bases). Germline CDR1 reads KGHPV; CDR2 reads FQNQEV (reference sequence). V was cut by 0 bases and J by 7 bases, with 14 bases left in between. There are 15 residues in the CDR3. The CDR3 sequence is CASSLSRQGKNTQYF. Incomplete CDR3 DNA: TGTGCCAGCAGTCTGTCAAGGCAGGGAAAAAACACCCAGTAC.

This clone was seen a few times. Gene names denote mouse genes. Read coverage stops 1 residue before the CDR3 terminus; the germline J gene supplies the remainder. The rearrangement joins TRBV16 to TRBJ2-5, with 7 bases matching TRBD1. The CDR3 runs 14 residues. The ends lost 0 bases at V and 6 bases at J; junction bases unmatched: 3. The germline V gene has CDR1 SGHSA and CDR2 FRNQAP. This chain's CDR3 is CASSLDPTGDTQYF. The CDR3 DNA, read in part, is TGTGCAAGCAGCTTAGATCCGACAGGGGACACCCAGTAC.

A remark on this clone: Each gene name is a mouse one. The CDR3 end falls 1 residue outside the read, so it is completed with the germline J gene. Other DNA sequences in this sample translate to the same CDR3. The chain joins TRBV26 to TRBJ2-7; D unclear. Germline V gene lookup returns CDR1 KGHPV and CDR2 FQNQEV (reference sequence). The length of the CDR3 is 13 residues. V shed 2 bases and J shed 1 base, with 6 bases lying between them. The CDR3 spells CASSLSGSYEQYF. Incomplete CDR3 DNA: TGTGCCAGCAGTCTGAGTGGGTCCTATGAACAGTAC.

This clone was seen a handful of times. Gene names denote mouse genes. The read ends 1 residue shy of where the CDR3 ends; the end is completed using the germline J gene. The chain recombines TRBV31 with TRBJ2-5; D not resolved. The CDR3 extends over 11 amino acids. Per germline, CDR1 GKSSPN and CDR2 SITVG. V was pared by 0 bases and J by 4 bases, with 2 bases between. CDR3 loop: CAWSLKDTQYF. The CDR3 DNA, read in part, is TGTGCCTGGAGTCTAAAAGACACCCAGTAC.

On this clone itself: Each gene name is a mouse one. Read coverage stops 1 residue before the CDR3 terminus; the germline J gene supplies the remainder. The chain employs TRBV3 and TRBJ1-1; D is uncertain. This CDR3 region has 14 residues. Germline lookup yields CDR1 SNHLY and CDR2 FYNGKV (reference sequence). V was trimmed by 5 bases and J by 4 bases, leaving 14 bases between them. The sequenced CDR3 bases are TGTGCCAGCAGCACGACGGGAGAGGGCACAGAAGTCTTC. Its translation: CASSTTGEGTEVF. In full, the CDR3 is CASSTTGEGTEVFF. The variable domain in full, completed from reference TRBV3 and TRBJ1-1, reads GPKVLQIPSHQIIDMGQMVTLNCDPVSNHLYFYWYKQILGQQMEFLVNFYNGKVMEKSKLFKDQFSVERPDGSYFTLKIQPTALEDSAVYFCASSTTGEGTEVFFGKGTRLTVV.

Remarks on this clone: Mouse gene names and germline throughout. With the read ending 1 residue before the CDR3 end, the germline J gene is used to fill in that end. The V gene is TRBV19, the J gene TRBJ2-1; possible D gene TRBD1, 5 bases. V lost 8 bases and J 3 bases, leaving 9 bases between the germline ends. This CDR3 has 12 residues. Germline V gene data show CDR1 as FNHDT and CDR2 as SITEND (reference sequence). CDR3 residues: CASRQIYAEQFF. The covered CDR3 bases are TGTGCCAGTCGACAGATCTATGCTGAGCAGTTC.

For this clone: Here the gene names and germline are mouse. Read data end 1 residue before the CDR3 end; the end is taken from the germline J gene. V and J are TRBV19 and TRBJ2-4; TRBD2 aligns across 8 bases. With V trimmed by 0 bases and J by 0 bases, 3 bases remained unmatched. This CDR3 has 16 amino acids. Germline V gives CDR1 FNHDT, CDR2 SITEND (reference sequence). Partial CDR3 DNA: TGTGCCAGCAGTATAGTTGGGGGGGTCAGTCAAAACACCTTGTAC. Its protein is CASSIVGGVSQNTLY. The whole CDR3 is CASSIVGGVSQNTLYF.

Concerning this clone: The listed genes are named as in mouse. The CDR3 end lies 1 residue beyond the end of the read and is filled in from the germline J gene. The chain recombines TRBV26 with TRBJ2-1, with 7 bases matching TRBD1. Per germline, CDR1 KGHPV and CDR2 FQNQEV (reference sequence). The J segment lost 7 bases and the V segment lost 3 bases, leaving 3 bases of the junction unmatched. The length of the CDR3 is 13 residues. Incomplete CDR3 DNA: TGTGCCAGCAGTCTTACAGGGGTCGCTGAGCAGTTC. Translation: CASSLTGVAEQF. From start to end, the CDR3 is CASSLTGVAEQFF.

This clone was recorded once. Gene names refer to mouse genes. The CDR3 is cut off 1 residue early in the read; its end comes from the germline J gene. The chain links TRBV13-3 to TRBJ2-3; TRBD2 agrees at 10 bases. Germline CDR1 reads NNHDY; CDR2 reads SYVADS. Trimming removed 0 bases from V and 0 bases from J; junction bases left unmatched: 4. The CDR3 consists of 17 residues. This chain's CDR3 is CASSDALGGRSAETLYF. CDR3 bases read: TGTGCCAGCAGTGATGCTCTGGGGGGGCGCAGTGCAGAAACGCTGTAT.

To note about this clone: All gene names here are mouse names. Incomplete CDR3 DNA: TGTGCCAGCAGCTATGGGGAAAACACCTTGTAC. It translates to CASSYGENTLY. The CDR3 as a whole reads CASSYGENTLYF. The chain employs TRBV4 and TRBJ2-4; D is possibly TRBD2 (5 bases). The DNA ends 1 residue before the CDR3 does, and the rest of the CDR3 is filled in from the germline J gene. From germline, CDR1 is LGHDT and CDR2 YNNKQL (reference sequence). The CDR3 extends over 12 amino acids. V was pared by 3 bases and J by 4 bases, with 5 bases between.

Concerning this clone: Any gene name here is a mouse gene name. CDR3 bases read: TGTGCCAGCAGTTTAGGGCTTGGGGGGCTCCAAGACACCCAGTAC. Its protein is CASSLGLGGLQDTQY. The full CDR3 sequence reads CASSLGLGGLQDTQYF. The chain couples TRBV15 to TRBJ2-5; D perhaps matches TRBD2 (7 bases). The CDR3 goes on 1 residue after the read ends, and that part is filled in from the germline J gene. CDR1 SGHND and CDR2 FRSKSL come from the germline V gene. With 1 base removed from V and 2 bases from J, the gap between germline ends came to 13 bases. The CDR3 extends over 16 amino acids.

This clone was detected only once. Gene names and germline refer to mouse. The read ends 1 residue before the CDR3 terminus; that terminus is restored from the germline J gene. The genes are TRBV26 and TRBJ1-4, with TRBD1 matching over 11 bases. V shed 3 bases and J 8 bases; nucleotides not matched to a gene: 8. Germline-derived CDR1 and CDR2 are KGHPV and FQNQEV (reference sequence). CDR3 length: 16 residues. Partial CDR3 DNA: TGTGCCAGCAGTCTTGCAGGACAGGGGGCTGGGGAAAGATTATTT. Its translation: CASSLAGQGAGERLF. The entire CDR3 protein reads CASSLAGQGAGERLFF.

A word on this clone: Gene labels here are mouse ones. The CDR3 end falls 1 residue outside the read, so it is completed with the germline J gene. The chain joins TRBV26 to TRBJ1-3; the D is unclear. The CDR3 is 14 residues long. Germline loops: CDR1 KGHPV, CDR2 FQNQEV (reference sequence). V was shortened by 6 bases and J by 0 bases, with 9 bases between the two germline ends. The CDR3 sequence is CASSPDNSGNTLYF. The covered CDR3 bases are TGTGCCAGCAGCCCTGACAATTCTGGAAATACGCTCTAT. The full variable domain, in which reference TRBV26 and TRBJ1-3 provide the parts outside the CDR3, is NSKVIQTPRYLVKGQGQKAKMRCIPEKGHPVVFWYQQNKNNEFKFLINFQNQEVLQQIDMTEKRFSAECPSNSPCSLEIQSSEAGDSALYLCASSPDNSGNTLYFGEGSRLIVV.

The sample holds a few counts of this clone. Mouse gene names apply. The read ends 1 residue before the CDR3 terminus; that terminus is restored from the germline J gene. This specimen includes other DNA sequences encoding the same CDR3. This chain joins TRBV3 and TRBJ2-7, with no clear D. Looked up from germline, CDR1 is SNHLY and CDR2 is FYNGKV (reference sequence). This CDR3 spans 12 amino acids. V was trimmed by 5 bases and J by 0 bases, leaving 5 bases between them. The CDR3 reads CASSPSSYEQYF. The CDR3 bases that were read are TGTGCCAGCAGCCCCAGCTCCTATGAACAGTAC.

This clone ranks as large. Gene names and germline match the mouse. Read sequence stops 1 residue before the CDR3 end, and the germline J gene provides the missing end. The V call is TRBV29, the J call TRBJ1-1; maybe TRBD1 (6 bases). V lost 3 bases and J 5 bases, leaving 13 bases between the germline ends. The CDR3 sequence is 14 residues long. From germline, CDR1 is MSHET and CDR2 SYDVDS. CDR3 DNA (partial): TGTGCTAGCAGTTTTGCAGGGGAGGGGACAGAAGTCTTC. Its protein product is CASSFAGEGTEVF. The entire CDR3 sequence reads CASSFAGEGTEVFF.

A remark on this clone: Genes and germline come from the mouse. Read coverage stops 1 residue before the CDR3 terminus; the germline J gene supplies the remainder. This chain joins TRBV3 and TRBJ2-7; 8 nucleotides match TRBD2. The germline V gene encodes CDR1 SNHLY and CDR2 FYNGKV (reference sequence). The CDR3 sequence is 14 residues long. J was trimmed by 7 bases and V by 1 base; bases with no gene match: 6. CDR3 sequence reads: CASSLVGGAGEQYF. CDR3 DNA (partial): TGTGCCAGCAGCTTAGTCGGGGGGGCGGGGGAACAGTAC.

This clone was observed a handful of times. Gene names and germline refer to mouse. The CDR3 goes on 1 residue after the read ends, and that part is filled in from the germline J gene. The chain carries TRBV3 and TRBJ1-1; 11 bases line up with TRBD1. The CDR3 contains 15 residues. With 3 bases clipped from V and 4 bases from J, the junction kept 4 bases outside the gene matches. Germline V gives CDR1 SNHLY, CDR2 FYNGKV (reference sequence). CDR3 sequence reads: CASSFGTGGGTEVFF. The CDR3 bases that were read are TGTGCCAGCAGCTTCGGGACAGGGGGTGGCACAGAAGTCTTC.

A remark on this clone: Gene names refer to mouse genes. Read coverage stops 1 residue before the CDR3 terminus; the germline J gene supplies the remainder. This rearrangement joins TRBV5 to TRBJ1-2; D is unclear. This CDR3 has 11 amino acids. The V gene lost 4 bases and the J gene lost 6 bases, with 6 bases spanning the gap. Germline V CDR1 and CDR2: LGHNA, YNLKQL (reference sequence). This chain's CDR3 is CASSPTADYTF. The sequenced CDR3 bases are TGTGCCAGCAGCCCCACCGCCGACTACACC.